Below are 19 T cell receptor beta chains sequenced from a single sample in a study of cytomegalovirus exposure and HLA in healthy donors. The PCR employed 60 Vbeta primers together with 13 Jbeta primers. Sequencing was performed with immunoSEQ multiplex PCR; in TCRdb, only in-frame clones are kept and a portion is missing. The top ten hold under 7.5% of the sample, which has under 110,000 clones, under 80% seen once. The sequenced sample was PBMCs. These receptors originate from a woman aged 45-59 years in good health and CMV-seropositive.

V usage is TRBV5-1 and J usage is TRBJ2-3, with 7 bases aligning to TRBD1. V trimming: 4 bases; J trimming: 3 bases; junction bases outside the gene matches: 2. Germline V lookup: CDR1 SGHRS, CDR2 YFSETQ. The CDR3 is 13 residues long. The CDR3 region has the DNA TGCGCCAGCAGCCGGGACAGAACAGATACGCAGTATTTT. This codes for CASSRDRTDTQYF.

The gene calls are TRBV7-9 and TRBJ1-1; no firm D call. The CDR3 has 13 amino acids. V shed 5 bases and J shed 1 base, with 8 bases lying between them. Germline assignment: CDR1 SEHNR and CDR2 FQNEAQ (reference sequence). The chain's CDR3 is CASSPGQNTEAFF. For the CDR3, the DNA is TGTGCCAGCAGCCCTGGGCAGAACACTGAAGCTTTCTTT.

CDR3 sequence reads: CAWNGVASSYNSPLHF. CDR3 nucleotide sequence: TGTGCCTGGAACGGGGTGGCCAGCTCCTATAATTCACCCCTCCACTTT. The chain has TRBV30 and TRBJ1-6; D is ambiguous. The CDR3 totals 16 residues. Trimming took 4 bases from V and 0 from J, leaving 13 bases between them. The germline gives CDR1 GTSNPN, CDR2 SVGIG (reference sequence).

The chain employs TRBV18 and TRBJ2-3; D might be TRBD1 (6 bases). Germline loops: CDR1 KGHSH, CDR2 LQKENI. V lost 3 bases and J lost 2, with 9 bases in between. The CDR3 is 14 amino acids. The CDR3 sequence: CASSPGHDTDTQYF. CDR3 nucleotide sequence: TGTGCCAGCTCACCGGGACACGACACAGATACGCAGTATTTT.

The rearrangement joins TRBV7-8 to TRBJ2-7; D is unclear. CDR1 and CDR2 from the germline V gene are SGHVS and FQNEAQ. This CDR3 region has 14 residues. V shed 5 bases and J shed 2 bases, with 13 bases lying between them. The CDR3 reads CASSPRRQTYEQYF. Here the CDR3 DNA reads TGTGCCAGCAGCCCGAGGCGTCAGACCTACGAGCAGTACTTC.

The chain carries TRBV28 and TRBJ1-5; possible D gene TRBD1, 6 bases. V lost 6 bases and J lost 5, with 8 bases in between. The CDR3 totals 12 residues. The V gene's germline CDR1 is MDHEN and CDR2 SYDVKM. Here the CDR3 reads CASRYRDQPQHF. The DNA of the CDR3 is TGTGCCAGCAGATACAGGGATCAGCCCCAGCATTTT. Full variable domain (missing parts from reference TRBV28 and TRBJ1-5): DVKVTQSSRYLVKRTGEKVFLECVQDMDHENMFWYRQDPGLGLRLIYFSYDVKMKEKGDIPEGYSVSREKKERFSLILESASTNQTSMYLCASRYRDQPQHFGDGTRLSIL.

This rearrangement joins TRBV30 to TRBJ1-1; D ambiguous. CDR3 length equals 13 residues. V gave up 2 bases and J gave up 0 bases, with 7 bases separating them. The germline CDR1 and CDR2 sequences are GTSNPN and SVGIG (reference sequence). The CDR3 DNA sequence: TGTGCCTGGAGTACTAATATGAACACTGAAGCTTTCTTT. Translating gives CAWSTNMNTEAFF.

V usage is TRBV6-1 and J usage is TRBJ2-5, with D perhaps matching TRBD2 (6 bases). V was pared by 7 bases and J by 0 bases, with 15 bases between. The CDR3 spans 15 residues. CDR1 is MNHNS and CDR2 is SASEGT in the germline V gene. The CDR3 sequence: CASNWGDGDQETQYF. The CDR3 nucleotides read TGTGCCAGCAACTGGGGGGATGGTGACCAAGAGACCCAGTACTTC.

The V gene is TRBV19, the J gene TRBJ1-2; no firm D call. Trimming removed 3 bases from V and 6 bases from J, with 8 bases in between. Germline CDR1 and CDR2: LNHDA and SQIVND (reference sequence). The CDR3 extends over 12 amino acids. The CDR3 protein is CASSIGGNGYTF. CDR3 DNA: TGTGCCAGTAGTATCGGCGGTAATGGCTACACCTTC.

The rearrangement joins TRBV7-2 to TRBJ1-2; TRBD1 aligns across 9 bases. V trimming: 5 bases; J trimming: 4 bases; junction bases outside the gene matches: 5. The CDR3 is 14 amino acids. CDR1 and CDR2 from the germline V gene are SGHTA and FQGNSA. The CDR3 spells CASSPETGGYGYTF. In nucleotides, the CDR3 is TGTGCCAGCAGCCCAGAGACAGGGGGCTATGGCTACACCTTC.

V gene TRBV4-3 combines with J gene TRBJ2-7; perhaps TRBD2 as D (6 bases). The germline V and J ends were trimmed by 5 bases and 0 bases, with 11 bases remaining between them. CDR3 size: 14 residues. Germline CDR1 LGHNA, CDR2 YSLEER. CDR3 DNA: TGCGCCAGCAGCAAGGGACTGGCCTCCTACGAGCAGTACTTC. Its translation is CASSKGLASYEQYF.

This clone was found once. This chain uses TRBV2 with TRBJ1-2, with 8 bases aligning to TRBD1. Trimming cost V 2 bases and J 9 bases; bases outside gene matches: 11. Looked up from germline, CDR1 is SNHLY and CDR2 is FYNNEI. This CDR3 spans 15 amino acids. The CDR3, as DNA: TGTGCCAGCAGTGAATCCCCAGGACAGGGTGCGAGCTACACCTTC. Protein: CASSESPGQGASYTF.

The rearrangement joins TRBV28 to TRBJ2-7, with 7 nucleotides matching TRBD2. Germline CDR1 MDHEN, CDR2 SYDVKM. The CDR3 is 14 residues long. V was pared by 2 bases and J by 2 bases, with 3 bases of the junction left unmatched. This CDR3 is CASSLGGEPYEQYF. The CDR3, as DNA: TGTGCCAGCAGTTTAGGGGGGGAGCCCTACGAGCAGTACTTC.

This clone was seen a handful of times. The chain uses TRBV29-1 and TRBJ2-1; 9 nucleotides line up with TRBD1. Germline V lookup: CDR1 SQVTM, CDR2 ANQGSEA. The CDR3 totals 15 residues. The ends lost 2 bases at V and 6 bases at J; junction bases unmatched: 8. The CDR3 loop is CSVETGGFGSNEQFF. CDR3 bases: TGCAGCGTTGAAACAGGGGGCTTCGGCAGCAATGAGCAGTTCTTC.

This chain joins TRBV15 and TRBJ2-7, with D perhaps matching TRBD1 (5 bases). The V and J ends lost 1 base and 3 bases respectively, with 10 bases between them. CDR3 size: 14 residues. Per the germline V gene, CDR1 is LNHNV and CDR2 is YYDKDF (reference sequence). The CDR3 coding sequence is TGTGCCACCAGCAGAGGAGACAGCCGCTACGAGCAGTACTTC. This encodes CATSRGDSRYEQYF.

The gene calls are TRBV11-3 and TRBJ2-3; 8 bases fit TRBD1. Germline V gives CDR1 SGHNT, CDR2 YENEEA. V shed 3 bases and J 0 bases; nucleotides not matched to a gene: 14. The CDR3 length is 19 residues. The CDR3 nucleotides are TGTGCCAGCAGCTTGCTCCCCCCCACAGGGGGTTTGAGCACAGATACGCAGTATTTT. Protein: CASSLLPPTGGLSTDTQYF. Filled out from reference TRBV11-3 and TRBJ2-3, the complete variable domain reads EAGVVQSPRYKIIEKKQPVAFWCNPISGHNTLYWYLQNLGQGPELLIRYENEEAVDDSQLPKDRFSAERLKGVDSTLKIQPAELGDSAVYLCASSLLPPTGGLSTDTQYFGPGTRLTVL.

The chain combines TRBV7-2 with TRBJ1-3; TRBD1 is a possible D gene (6 bases). This CDR3 is built from 17 residues. The V gene lost 3 bases and the J gene lost 2 bases, with 17 bases spanning the gap. Germline V gives CDR1 SGHTA, CDR2 FQGNSA. CDR3 nucleotides: TGTGCCAGCAGCTTCCCGTTTCAGGGGAAGACTGGAAACACCATATATTTT. The encoded protein is CASSFPFQGKTGNTIYF. Variable domain in full (rest from reference TRBV7-2 and TRBJ1-3): GAGVSQSPSNKVTEKGKDVELRCDPISGHTALYWYRQSLGQGLEFLIYFQGNSAPDKSGLPSDRFSAERTGGSVSTLTIQRTQQEDSAVYLCASSFPFQGKTGNTIYFGEGSWLTVV.

Comments on this clone: The sample has other DNA sequences that encode this CDR3 too. The genes are TRBV29-1 and TRBJ2-3; weak D call: TRBD2 (6 bases). Germline lookup yields CDR1 SQVTM and CDR2 ANQGSEA. CDR3 length equals 12 residues. V gave up 6 bases and J gave up 4 bases, with 11 bases separating them. DNA for the CDR3: TGCAGCGTGGGGGGTGGTGCAGATACGCAGTATTTT. Translating it yields CSVGGGADTQYF.

This chain connects TRBV5-1 to TRBJ2-7; tentatively, D is TRBD1 (7 bases). Trimming removed 4 bases from V and 6 bases from J, with 20 bases in between. The germline V gene encodes CDR1 SGHRS and CDR2 YFSETQ. This CDR3 is 15 amino acids long. This chain's CDR3 is CASSQEGASLREQYF. In DNA, the CDR3 is TGCGCCAGCAGCCAGGAGGGGGCCTCCCTACGCGAGCAGTACTTC.